This record looks at one T cell receptor (beta chain) sequence and its context. This clonotype showed up many times. The clone's antigen remains unknown. The junction shows a germline mismatch at one end, possibly a read error. This sample stems from a study of T-cell memory formation after mild COVID-19 (dated by TCRdb to about 2021). For context, the study as a whole: Most TCR sequence clusters were specific to one of the two donors. The cohort comprised two young, previously healthy adult volunteers, one female and one male. In two donors, T-cell clones that expanded and contracted after mild COVID-19 were followed by sequencing TCRalpha and TCRbeta repertoires longitudinally.

Spanning cysteine to phenylalanine, the CDR3 consists of 15 amino acids. Only the CDR3 part of the read is kept: 45 bases, read in frame from the first base. As encoded in the germline V gene, CDR1 is SGHNT while CDR2 is YENEEA. The full study reports these points: Only a couple of mild cases were covered by the study, and larger cohorts that include severe cases with pre-infection samples were considered necessary. Clones that contracted from day 15 to 85 showed balanced CD4/CD8 phenotypes, whereas a second wave of clones that expanded from day 15 to 37 leaned towards CD4+. The second-wave clones that peaked on day 37 were not confirmed to be SARS-CoV-2 specific. Contracting CD4+ clones appeared mostly in the CM and EM memory subsets, whereas CD8+ clones were enriched in EMRA. The detection of some responding clones in pre-infection memory suggests that pre-existing cross-reactive memory T cells joined the SARS-CoV-2 response.

Ficoll-Paque density gradient centrifugation was the method used to isolate PBMCs. TCRdb shows the sequencer as Illumina NovaSeq 6000. TCRalpha and TCRbeta cDNA libraries were built by 5'RACE with constant-segment primers, adding sample barcodes and unique molecular identifiers. RNA was extracted from every sample with Trizol reagent. Amplification of the libraries took two PCR steps, and the second step added a second sample barcode plus Illumina TruSeq adapters. Sequencing of libraries was performed on an Illumina NovaSeq with 2 x 150 bp paired-end reads. For the original study's pipeline: The reads were demultiplexed and collapsed into UMI-guided consensus sequences using migec v1.2.7. Using mixcr v2.1.11, the UMI consensuses were aligned to TRA and TRB V and J templates and assembled into clonotypes. Clonotypes were classified as expanded or contracted when called significant by both edgeR and NoisET, with noise models trained on biological replicates. For edgeR calls, the thresholds were a false discovery rate-adjusted p below 0.01 and a log2 fold-change of 1. As an exploratory analysis of dynamics, max-normalized trajectories of the 1000 most abundant clonotypes were examined with PCA combined with hierarchical clustering. The CD4 or CD8 phenotype of responding clones was assigned using the separately sequenced CD4+ and CD8+ repertoires. TCRdb handled the public reads itself, with Q25 trimming in fastp and clone calling in MiXCR, and kept productive beta chains. One record per CDR3 amino acid sequence lists the most common genes and DNA. Clone size and V and J calls follow TCRdb, not the original study. The table for this sample lists hundreds of thousands of distinct CDR3 sequences; about a fifth of them were counted only once. The ten largest make up around 8.4% of the sample.

Material for sequencing was PBMCs or a T cell subset sorted from them (not recorded which). The rearranged chain carries TRBV11-3 and TRBJ2-2, with TRBD1 tentatively as D gene (5 bases match). The receptor comes from an adult woman who had mild COVID-19 (a few samples of this study predate the infection). The sample titles of this study are shuffled in the database, so cell type and time point are left out; the donor was told from shared clones. The CDR3 loop reads CASSPQGTKTGELFF. The DNA sequence follows: TGTGCCAGCAGCCCCCAGGGTACGAAAACCGGGGAGCTGTTTTTT.